This T cell receptor (beta chain) is drawn from a study of vaccination effects on CD4 cells after COVID-19. As for the study in general: Samples came 142 and 148 days after COVID-19 diagnosis, before vaccination.

The table came from immunoSEQ multiplex PCR; TCRdb's copy has only in-frame clones and leaves some out. Counted here are 17,000 or so clones, around 74% occurring once; the ten biggest clones make up 16%. Expansion of antigen-specific CD4+ T cells with viral peptide pools was carried out by the ViraFEST assay before sequencing. It was after 10 days of culture that CD4+ T cells were isolated. This individual tested PCR-positive for SARS-CoV-2 infection between March and December 2020. A few million PBMC per well were cultured with around 9.1 IU/ml IL-2 and roughly 11 ug/ml peptides. The CDR3 is made up of 18 amino acids. From germline, CDR1 is SEHNR and CDR2 FQNEAQ (reference sequence). V was pared by 5 bases and J by 2 bases, with 14 bases of the junction left unmatched. Comments on this clone: Its specificity is not known.

Study-wide results and caveats: Late in the post-vaccination period, infection-induced and vaccine-induced clones underwent marked clonal contraction.

Sequencing used CD4+ T cells from PBMCs cultured with SARS-CoV-2 spike peptides, obtained before COVID-19 vaccination. V and J are TRBV7-9 and TRBJ2-1; 8 positions match TRBD2. This clonotype was sampled from a human donor who had a prior SARS-CoV-2 infection. The CDR3 bases are TGTGCCAGCAGCGAAACTCGAAGCGGGAGAACCCCCTACAATGAGCAGTTCTTC. Translation gives CASSETRSGRTPYNEQFF.